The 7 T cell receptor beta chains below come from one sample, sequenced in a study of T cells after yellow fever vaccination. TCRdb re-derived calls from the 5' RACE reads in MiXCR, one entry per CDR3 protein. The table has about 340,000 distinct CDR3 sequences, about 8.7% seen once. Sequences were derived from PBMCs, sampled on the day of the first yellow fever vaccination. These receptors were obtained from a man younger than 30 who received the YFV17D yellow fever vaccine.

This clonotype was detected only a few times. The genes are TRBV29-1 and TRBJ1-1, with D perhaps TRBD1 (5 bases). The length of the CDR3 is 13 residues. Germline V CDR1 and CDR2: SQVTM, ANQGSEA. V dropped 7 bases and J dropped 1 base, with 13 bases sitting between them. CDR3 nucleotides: TGCAGCGCCGTACCGGGACCGAACACTGAAGCTTTCTTT. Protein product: CSAVPGPNTEAFF.

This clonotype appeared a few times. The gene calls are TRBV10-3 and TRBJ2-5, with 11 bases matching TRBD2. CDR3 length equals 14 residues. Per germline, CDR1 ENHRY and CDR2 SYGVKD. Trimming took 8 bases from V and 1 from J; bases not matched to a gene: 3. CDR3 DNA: TGTGCCATCGGACTAGCGGGTGCCCAAGAGACCCAGTACTTC. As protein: CAIGLAGAQETQYF.

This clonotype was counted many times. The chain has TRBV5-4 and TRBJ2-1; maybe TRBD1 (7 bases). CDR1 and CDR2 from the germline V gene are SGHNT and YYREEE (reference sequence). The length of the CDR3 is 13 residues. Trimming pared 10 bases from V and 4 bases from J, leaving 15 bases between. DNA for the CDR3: TGTGCCTCAGGGGGGCGGGGATACAATGAGCAGTTCTTC. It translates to CASGGRGYNEQFF.

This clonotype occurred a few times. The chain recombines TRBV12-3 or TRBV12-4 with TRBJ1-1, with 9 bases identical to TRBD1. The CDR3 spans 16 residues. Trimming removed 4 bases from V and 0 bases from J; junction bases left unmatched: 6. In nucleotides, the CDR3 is TGTGCCAGCAGTTGGGGACAGGGAACAATGAACACTGAAGCTTTCTTT. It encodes CASSWGQGTMNTEAFF.

CDR3: CAISRGTGELFF. CDR3 bases: TGTGCCATCAGCAGGGGCACCGGGGAGCTGTTTTTT. The genes are TRBV10-3 and TRBJ2-2, with D possibly being TRBD1 (6 bases). Germline CDR1 ENHRY, CDR2 SYGVKD. The CDR3 is 12 amino acids. The V end was cut by 6 bases, the J end by 4 bases, with 6 bases between.

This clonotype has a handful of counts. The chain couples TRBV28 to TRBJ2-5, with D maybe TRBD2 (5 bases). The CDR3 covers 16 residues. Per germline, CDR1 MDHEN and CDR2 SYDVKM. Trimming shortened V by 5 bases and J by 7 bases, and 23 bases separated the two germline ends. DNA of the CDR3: TGTGCCAGCAGTCCGAAACCACCGGGAACCCTAGGGACCCAGTACTTC. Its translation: CASSPKPPGTLGTQYF.

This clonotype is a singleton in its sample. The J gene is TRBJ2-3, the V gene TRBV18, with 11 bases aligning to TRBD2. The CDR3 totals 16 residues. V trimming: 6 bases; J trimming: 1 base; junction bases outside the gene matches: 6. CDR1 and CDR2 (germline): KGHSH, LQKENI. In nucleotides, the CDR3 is TGTGCCAGCTCGCGACAGGGACTAGCGGGCACAGATACGCAGTATTTT. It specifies CASSRQGLAGTDTQYF.